These T cell receptor beta chains were read from a single sample in a study of beta chain features in type 1 diabetes. TCRdb's copy holds only in-frame clones and misses some; the assay was immunoSEQ multiplex PCR. The sample has 150,000 to 190,000 clones, over 9% seen once. The material sequenced was central memory CD4+ T cells from blood. The source of these receptors is a man aged 25 to 40 with type 1 diabetes. CDR3s include the opening cysteine and the closing phenylalanine or tryptophan. A D gene is named only where the DNA matches it firmly. Clone sizes are given selectively: once, few, many, or a class where the clone is expanded.

clone size: -; D gene: -; V gene: TRBV30; J gene: TRBJ1-1; CDR3 DNA: TGTGCCTGGAGCAAGAGGGAGTCCTCTGAAGCTTTCTTT; CDR3 protein: CAWSKRESSEAFF
clone size: few; D gene: -; V gene: TRBV2; J gene: TRBJ2-3; CDR3 DNA: TGTGCCAGCACCAGGGACAACACAGATACGCAGTATTTT; CDR3 protein: CASTRDNTDTQYF
clone size: -; D gene: -; V gene: TRBV6-1; J gene: TRBJ1-2; CDR3 DNA: TGTGCCAGCAGTGAAGCGCTCGGGGGCTATGGCTACACCTTC; CDR3 protein: CASSEALGGYGYTF
clone size: -; D gene: -; V gene: TRBV7-9; J gene: TRBJ1-2; CDR3 DNA: TGTGCCAGCAGCTTGACAGGTCACTATGGCTACACCTTC; CDR3 protein: CASSLTGHYGYTF
clone size: -; D gene: -; V gene: TRBV27; J gene: TRBJ1-2; CDR3 DNA: TGTGCCAGCAGACTCTCCGGGAACTATGGCTACACCTTC; CDR3 protein: CASRLSGNYGYTF
clone size: few; D gene: -; V gene: TRBV7-3; J gene: TRBJ1-1; CDR3 DNA: TGTGCCAGCAGCTTTGCCGGCACTGAAGCTTTCTTT; CDR3 protein: CASSFAGTEAFF
clone size: -; D gene: TRBD1; V gene: TRBV28; J gene: TRBJ2-7; CDR3 DNA: TGTGCCAGCACCCTGGGACAGACTTCCTACGAGCAGTACTTC; CDR3 protein: CASTLGQTSYEQYF
clone size: -; D gene: -; V gene: TRBV12-5; J gene: TRBJ2-5; CDR3 DNA: TGTGCTAGTGGTTTCGGAGAGACCCAGTACTTC; CDR3 protein: CASGFGETQYF
clone size: few; D gene: -; V gene: TRBV11-2; J gene: TRBJ2-4; CDR3 DNA: TGTGCCAGCAGTAAAGTGGACAGACTAGCCAAAAACATTCAGTACTTC; CDR3 protein: CASSKVDRLAKNIQYF
clone size: -; D gene: -; V gene: TRBV30; J gene: TRBJ1-2; CDR3 DNA: TGTGCCTGGAGTCCAGGTTATGGCTACACCTTC; CDR3 protein: CAWSPGYGYTF
clone size: many; D gene: -; V gene: TRBV7-2; J gene: TRBJ1-5; CDR3 DNA: TGTGCCAGCAGCCCGGGACTGATTTATAGCAATCAGCCCCAGCATTTT; CDR3 protein: CASSPGLIYSNQPQHF
clone size: few; D gene: -; V gene: TRBV13; J gene: TRBJ2-7; CDR3 DNA: TGTGCCAGCTCCGGGACAACAACCTACGAGCAGTACTTC; CDR3 protein: CASSGTTTYEQYF
clone size: -; D gene: -; V gene: TRBV7-9; J gene: TRBJ2-7; CDR3 DNA: TGTGCCAGCACCCAGGGCGCGACCGTCGAGCAGTACTTC; CDR3 protein: CASTQGATVEQYF
clone size: -; D gene: -; V gene: TRBV7-2; J gene: TRBJ2-3; CDR3 DNA: TGTGCCAGCAGCTCCACCAGGGCCTACACAGATACGCAGTATTTT; CDR3 protein: CASSSTRAYTDTQYF
clone size: -; D gene: TRBD1; V gene: TRBV6-5; J gene: TRBJ1-5; CDR3 DNA: TGTGCCAGCTGTTACACAGGGGGCCGTCAGCCCCAGCATTTT; CDR3 protein: CASCYTGGRQPQHF
clone size: -; D gene: TRBD2; V gene: TRBV10-3; J gene: TRBJ2-5; CDR3 DNA: TGTGCCATCAGTCAACTTGGGACTAGCGGGAATCGACAGCGGGAAGAGACCCAGTACTTC; CDR3 protein: CAISQLGTSGNRQREETQYF
clone size: few; D gene: TRBD1; V gene: TRBV29-1; J gene: TRBJ1-1; CDR3 DNA: TGCAGCGCGGAGGGACAGATGAACACTGAAGCTTTCTTT; CDR3 protein: CSAEGQMNTEAFF
clone size: -; D gene: -; V gene: TRBV28; J gene: TRBJ1-2; CDR3 DNA: TGTGCCAGCAGTCGCCCGGGAACGGGCTACACCTTC; CDR3 protein: CASSRPGTGYTF
clone size: -; D gene: -; V gene: TRBV28; J gene: TRBJ2-7; CDR3 DNA: TGTGCCAGCAGTGCAGGGGCTACGGCCTACGAGCAGTACTTC; CDR3 protein: CASSAGATAYEQYF
clone size: -; D gene: TRBD1; V gene: TRBV7-8; J gene: TRBJ2-1; CDR3 DNA: TGTGCCAGCAGCTTAGCGAGAAGGCAGGGGGCGGACAATGAGCAGTTCTTC; CDR3 protein: CASSLARRQGADNEQFF
clone size: -; D gene: -; V gene: TRBV7-2; J gene: TRBJ2-1; CDR3 DNA: TGTGCCAGCAGACCAATCGGGGTCCGGGAGTTTTACAATGAGCAGTTCTTC; CDR3 protein: CASRPIGVREFYNEQFF
clone size: -; D gene: -; V gene: TRBV5-1; J gene: TRBJ2-2; CDR3 DNA: TGCGCCAGCAGCTTGTCGCTCCGGGGAAGCACCGGGGAGCTGTTTTTT; CDR3 protein: CASSLSLRGSTGELFF
clone size: few; D gene: -; V gene: TRBV27; J gene: TRBJ2-5; CDR3 DNA: TGTGCCAGCAGTCCACACAGCATTGGGACGGGACTGGAGACCCAGTACTTC; CDR3 protein: CASSPHSIGTGLETQYF
clone size: -; D gene: TRBD2; V gene: TRBV6-1; J gene: TRBJ2-7; CDR3 DNA: TGTGCCAGCAGTGCTCTAGCGGGCGATTCCTACGAGCAGTACTTC; CDR3 protein: CASSALAGDSYEQYF
clone size: -; D gene: TRBD2; V gene: TRBV18; J gene: TRBJ2-1; CDR3 DNA: TGTGCCAGCTCACCACCTTCTAGCGGGAGGGGTGAGCAGTTCTTC; CDR3 protein: CASSPPSSGRGEQFF
clone size: -; D gene: TRBD2; V gene: TRBV27; J gene: TRBJ2-5; CDR3 DNA: TGTGCCAGCAGTCCGGGGACTAGCCGGGGGACCCAGTACTTC; CDR3 protein: CASSPGTSRGTQYF
clone size: few; D gene: TRBD1; V gene: TRBV29-1; J gene: TRBJ1-1; CDR3 DNA: TGCAGCGCCAACGCCGGGACAGGGAACACTGAAGCTTTCTTT; CDR3 protein: CSANAGTGNTEAFF
clone size: -; D gene: -; V gene: TRBV28; J gene: TRBJ2-7; CDR3 DNA: TGTGCCAGCAGTTTATCAGGGGTCCACGAGCAGTACTTC; CDR3 protein: CASSLSGVHEQYF
clone size: -; D gene: -; V gene: TRBV2; J gene: TRBJ2-3; CDR3 DNA: TGTGCCAGCAGTGTGTCGGGGTCGGCAGATACGCAGTATTTT; CDR3 protein: CASSVSGSADTQYF
clone size: few; D gene: TRBD2; V gene: TRBV5-1; J gene: TRBJ2-3; CDR3 DNA: TGCGCCAGCAGCTCCAGCGGGAGGCAAACAGATACGCAGTATTTT; CDR3 protein: CASSSSGRQTDTQYF
clone size: few; D gene: TRBD2; V gene: TRBV5-4; J gene: TRBJ2-5; CDR3 DNA: TGTGCCAGCAGCCCAACCGGGACTAGCGGGAGTGAGACCCAGTACTTC; CDR3 protein: CASSPTGTSGSETQYF
clone size: once; D gene: -; V gene: TRBV11-2; J gene: TRBJ2-4; CDR3 DNA: TGTGCCAGCAGCTCAGAGGAGGGCCGCATTCAGTACTTC; CDR3 protein: CASSSEEGRIQYF
clone size: few; D gene: -; V gene: TRBV15; J gene: TRBJ2-3; CDR3 DNA: TGTGCCACCAGCAGAGGAGCTAGCAGATCAGATACGCAGTATTTT; CDR3 protein: CATSRGASRSDTQYF
clone size: -; D gene: -; V gene: TRBV29-1; J gene: TRBJ1-5; CDR3 DNA: TGCAGCGCTGGGGCCCAGGGCAATCAGCCCCAGCATTTT; CDR3 protein: CSAGAQGNQPQHF
clone size: -; D gene: -; V gene: TRBV2; J gene: TRBJ2-3; CDR3 DNA: TGTGCCAGCCGGACACGCAACACAGATACGCAGTATTTT; CDR3 protein: CASRTRNTDTQYF
clone size: few; D gene: TRBD1; V gene: TRBV15; J gene: TRBJ1-5; CDR3 DNA: TGTGCCACCAGCAGAGAGGGACAGAACAATCAGCCCCAGCATTTT; CDR3 protein: CATSREGQNNQPQHF
clone size: -; D gene: -; V gene: TRBV11-2; J gene: TRBJ2-1; CDR3 DNA: TGTGCCAGCAGCATCCGCGGTGAGCAGTTCTTC; CDR3 protein: CASSIRGEQFF
clone size: -; D gene: TRBD2; V gene: TRBV5-6; J gene: TRBJ2-5; CDR3 DNA: TGTGCCAGCAGCCCCCTAGCGGTCCAAGAGACCCAGTACTTC; CDR3 protein: CASSPLAVQETQYF
clone size: few; D gene: TRBD1; V gene: TRBV4-1; J gene: TRBJ2-7; CDR3 DNA: TGCGCCAGCAGCGGAGGACAGGGGGGACGCCGAGGCTACGAGCAGTACTTC; CDR3 protein: CASSGGQGGRRGYEQYF
clone size: few; D gene: TRBD1; V gene: TRBV5-4; J gene: TRBJ2-6; CDR3 DNA: TGTGCCAGCAGCTTGGGGCCCGGGACAGGGTTGGGAGGGGCCAACGTCCTGACTTTC; CDR3 protein: CASSLGPGTGLGGANVLTF
clone size: few; D gene: TRBD1; V gene: TRBV18; J gene: TRBJ2-7; CDR3 DNA: TGTGCCAGCTCCACGGACAGGGGGCTCAACGAGCAGTACTTC; CDR3 protein: CASSTDRGLNEQYF
clone size: few; D gene: -; V gene: TRBV28; J gene: TRBJ2-5; CDR3 DNA: TGTGCCAGCAGTTTAGGGGGCTCAGCGCAAGAGACCCAGTACTTC; CDR3 protein: CASSLGGSAQETQYF
clone size: few; D gene: TRBD2; V gene: TRBV9; J gene: TRBJ2-7; CDR3 DNA: TGTGCCAGCAGCGTAACTAGCGGGGACTCCTACGAGCAGTACTTC; CDR3 protein: CASSVTSGDSYEQYF
clone size: -; D gene: -; V gene: TRBV7-3; J gene: TRBJ2-3; CDR3 DNA: TGTGCCAGCAGCCCAGGACTAACCAATACGCAGTATTTT; CDR3 protein: CASSPGLTNTQYF
clone size: -; D gene: TRBD1; V gene: TRBV2; J gene: TRBJ1-5; CDR3 DNA: TGTGCCAGCAGTGGACAGGGGACTCATCAGCCCCAGCATTTT; CDR3 protein: CASSGQGTHQPQHF
clone size: -; D gene: TRBD1; V gene: TRBV7-9; J gene: TRBJ2-7; CDR3 DNA: TGTGCCAGCAGCTCCGGGTCATACAGGGGCAACGAGCAGTACTTC; CDR3 protein: CASSSGSYRGNEQYF
clone size: few; D gene: -; V gene: TRBV7-6; J gene: TRBJ2-1; CDR3 DNA: TGTGCCAGCAGCTTACTTGGAGGGCTTTACAATGAGCAGTTCTTC; CDR3 protein: CASSLLGGLYNEQFF
clone size: -; D gene: -; V gene: TRBV30; J gene: TRBJ2-5; CDR3 DNA: TGTGCCTGGAGGGCTGGGCAGACGGTTGGGACCCAGTACTTC; CDR3 protein: CAWRAGQTVGTQYF
clone size: -; D gene: TRBD2; V gene: TRBV4-1; J gene: TRBJ2-1; CDR3 DNA: TGCGCCAGCAGCCAGGGACTAGCGGGTGACAATGAGCAGTTCTTC; CDR3 protein: CASSQGLAGDNEQFF